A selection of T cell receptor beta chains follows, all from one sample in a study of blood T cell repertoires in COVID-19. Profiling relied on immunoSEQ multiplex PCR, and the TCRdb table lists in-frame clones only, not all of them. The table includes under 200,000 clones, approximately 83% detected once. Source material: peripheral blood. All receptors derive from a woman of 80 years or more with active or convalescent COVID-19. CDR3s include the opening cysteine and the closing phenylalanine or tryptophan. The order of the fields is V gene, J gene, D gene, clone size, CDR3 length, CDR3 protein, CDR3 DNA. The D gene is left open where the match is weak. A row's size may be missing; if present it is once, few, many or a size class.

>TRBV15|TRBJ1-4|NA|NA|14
CATSLRTVNEKLFF
TGTGCCACCAGCTTACGGACAGTGAATGAAAAACTGTTTTTT
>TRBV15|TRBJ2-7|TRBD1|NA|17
CATSRGPGQEVSYEQYF
TGTGCCACCAGCAGAGGACCCGGACAGGAGGTCTCCTACGAGCAGTACTTC
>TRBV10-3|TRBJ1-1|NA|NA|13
CAIRPPAGTEAFF
TGTGCCATCAGGCCACCGGCGGGCACTGAAGCTTTCTTT
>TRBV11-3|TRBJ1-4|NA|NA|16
CASSGGSGGSNEKLFF
TGTGCCAGCAGCGGAGGATCCGGGGGGTCTAATGAAAAACTGTTTTTT
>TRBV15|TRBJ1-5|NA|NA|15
CATSREGAGNQPQHF
TGTGCCACCAGCAGAGAAGGGGCTGGCAATCAGCCCCAGCATTTT
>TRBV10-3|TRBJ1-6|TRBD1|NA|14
CAISTPDRDSPLHF
TGTGCCATCTCCACCCCGGACAGGGACTCACCCCTCCACTTT
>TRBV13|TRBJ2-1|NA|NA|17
CASSLITRWASYNEQFF
TGTGCCAGCAGCTTAATTACCCGGTGGGCCTCCTACAATGAGCAGTTCTTC
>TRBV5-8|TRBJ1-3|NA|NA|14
CASSAANSGNTIYF
TGTGCCAGCAGCGCGGCCAACTCTGGAAACACCATATATTTT
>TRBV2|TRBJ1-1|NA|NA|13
CASTEEVNTEAFF
TGTGCCAGCACCGAAGAGGTGAACACTGAAGCTTTCTTT
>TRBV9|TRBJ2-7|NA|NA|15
CASSVGWATSYEQYF
TGTGCCAGCAGCGTAGGATGGGCCACTTCCTACGAGCAGTACTTC
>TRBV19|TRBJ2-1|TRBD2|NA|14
CASTFSGGAYEQFF
TGTGCCAGTACCTTTAGCGGGGGGGCCTATGAGCAGTTCTTC
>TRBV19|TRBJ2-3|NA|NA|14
CASSIQGYRDTQYF
TGTGCCAGTAGTATACAGGGGTACAGAGATACGCAGTATTTT
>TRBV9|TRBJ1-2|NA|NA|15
CASYGAMGLRDGYTF
TGTGCCAGCTATGGGGCCATGGGTCTTCGTGATGGCTACACCTTC
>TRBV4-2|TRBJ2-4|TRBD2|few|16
CASSQEGGGRENIQYF
TGTGCCAGCAGCCAAGAGGGCGGGGGGCGTGAAAACATTCAGTACTTC
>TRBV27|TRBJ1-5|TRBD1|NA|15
CASSGFGTGNQPQHF
TGTGCCAGCAGTGGATTTGGGACAGGGAATCAGCCCCAGCATTTT
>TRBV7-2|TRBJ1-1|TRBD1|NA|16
CASSLVGTDMNTEAFF
TGTGCCAGCAGCTTAGTGGGGACAGATATGAACACTGAAGCTTTCTTT
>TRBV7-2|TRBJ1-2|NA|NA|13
CASSLSGVGGYTF
TGTGCCAGCAGCTTGTCAGGGGTGGGTGGCTACACCTTC
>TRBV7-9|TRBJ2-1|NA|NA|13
CASSFVRANEQFF
TGTGCCAGCAGCTTCGTCAGGGCCAATGAGCAGTTCTTC
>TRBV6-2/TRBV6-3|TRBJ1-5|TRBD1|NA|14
CASSPTGTHQPQHF
TGTGCCAGCAGCCCGACAGGGACCCACCAGCCCCAGCATTTT
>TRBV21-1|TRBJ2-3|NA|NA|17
CASSNMRGGRSTDTQYF
TGTGCCAGCAGCAACATGAGGGGGGGGCGAAGCACAGATACGCAGTATTTT
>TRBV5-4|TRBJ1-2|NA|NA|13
CASSFQGRDGYTF
TGTGCCAGCAGCTTCCAGGGGAGGGATGGCTACACCTTC
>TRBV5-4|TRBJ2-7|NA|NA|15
CASSLGRGSAYEQYF
TGTGCCAGCAGCTTGGGTAGGGGCAGTGCCTACGAGCAGTACTTC
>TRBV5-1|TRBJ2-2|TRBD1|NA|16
CASSLGDRGYTGELFF
TGCGCCAGCAGCTTGGGGGACAGGGGGTACACCGGGGAGCTGTTTTTT
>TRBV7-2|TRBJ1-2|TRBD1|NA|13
CASSSFYRGGYTF
TGTGCCAGCAGCTCCTTTTACAGGGGGGGCTACACCTTC
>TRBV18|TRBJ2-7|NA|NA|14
CASSPSGQTNEQYF
TGTGCCAGCTCACCAAGCGGACAGACTAACGAGCAGTACTTC
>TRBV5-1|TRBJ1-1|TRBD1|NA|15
CASSMGQGIATEAFF
TGCGCCAGCAGCATGGGACAGGGGATTGCCACTGAAGCTTTCTTT
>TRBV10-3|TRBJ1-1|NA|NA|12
CATIAPDTEAFF
TGTGCCACCATAGCCCCCGACACTGAAGCTTTCTTT
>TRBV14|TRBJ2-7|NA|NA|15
CASSQGGLPTYEQYF
TGTGCCAGCAGCCAGGGAGGACTTCCCACCTACGAGCAGTACTTC
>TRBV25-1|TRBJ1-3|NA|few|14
CASSIQGSGNTIYF
TGTGCCAGCAGTATACAGGGTTCTGGAAACACCATATATTTT
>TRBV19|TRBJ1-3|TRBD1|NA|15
CATLSLGQGGNTIYF
TGTGCCACCCTTTCCTTGGGACAGGGGGGAAACACCATATATTTT
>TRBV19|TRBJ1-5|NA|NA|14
CASSILDSNQPQHF
TGTGCCAGTAGTATACTAGATAGCAATCAGCCCCAGCATTTT
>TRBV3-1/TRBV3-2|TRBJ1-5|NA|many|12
CASSQLGEAQHF
TGTGCCAGCAGCCAACTAGGGGAGGCCCAGCATTTT
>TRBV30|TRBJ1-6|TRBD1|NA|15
CAWSVLRGRNSPLHF
TGTGCCTGGAGTGTCCTCAGGGGGAGGAATTCACCCCTCCACTTT
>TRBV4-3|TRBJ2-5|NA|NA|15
CASSQDWGRKETQYF
TGCGCCAGCAGCCAAGATTGGGGCAGGAAAGAGACCCAGTACTTC
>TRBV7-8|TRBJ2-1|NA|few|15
CASSLTGSGYNEQFF
TGTGCCAGCAGCTTAACGGGATCAGGCTACAATGAGCAGTTCTTC
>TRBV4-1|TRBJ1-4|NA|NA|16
CASSQVNLKGNEKLFF
TGCGCCAGCAGCCAAGTAAACCTTAAGGGGAATGAAAAACTGTTTTTT
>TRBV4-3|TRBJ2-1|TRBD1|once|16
CASSQGTGEAFGEQFF
TGCGCCAGCAGCCAGGGGACAGGGGAGGCCTTCGGTGAGCAGTTCTTC
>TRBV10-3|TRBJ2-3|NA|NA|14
CAISRPGGTDTQYF
TGTGCCATCAGCAGGCCAGGGGGCACAGATACGCAGTATTTT
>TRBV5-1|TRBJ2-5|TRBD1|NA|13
CASNGQGGETQYF
TGCGCCAGCAACGGACAGGGTGGAGAGACCCAGTACTTC
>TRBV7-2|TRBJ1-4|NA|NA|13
CASSKNAREKLFF
TGTGCCAGCAGCAAAAACGCCCGGGAAAAACTGTTTTTT
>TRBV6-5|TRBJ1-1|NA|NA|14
CASSRPGQGTEAFF
TGTGCCAGCAGCAGACCCGGGCAGGGCACTGAAGCTTTCTTT
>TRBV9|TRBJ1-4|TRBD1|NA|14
CASSTGGRNEKLFF
TGTGCCAGCAGCACAGGGGGCCGGAATGAAAAACTGTTTTTT
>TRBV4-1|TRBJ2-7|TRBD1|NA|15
CASSQGDRGEYEQYF
TGCGCCAGCAGCCAAGGGGACAGAGGCGAATACGAGCAGTACTTC
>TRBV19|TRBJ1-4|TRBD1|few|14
CASRAGQGSLKLFF
TGTGCCAGTAGGGCGGGACAGGGAAGCTTGAAACTGTTTTTT
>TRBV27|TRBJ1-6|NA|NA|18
CASSLRGRVGSYNSPLHF
TGTGCCAGCAGTTTAAGAGGGAGGGTCGGCTCCTATAATTCACCCCTCCACTTT
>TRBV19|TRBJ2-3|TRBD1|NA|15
CASSLGQGGADTQYF
TGTGCCAGTAGTTTAGGACAGGGTGGCGCAGATACGCAGTATTTT
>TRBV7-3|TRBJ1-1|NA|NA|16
CASSLKATEVNTEAFF
TGTGCCAGCAGCTTAAAAGCGACAGAGGTGAACACTGAAGCTTTCTTT
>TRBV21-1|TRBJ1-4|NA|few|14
CASMLKWARQKLFF
TGTGCCAGCATGTTAAAGTGGGCAAGGCAAAAACTGTTTTTT
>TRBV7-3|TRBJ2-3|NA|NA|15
CASRKNQGNTDTQYF
TGTGCCAGCAGAAAAAATCAGGGGAACACAGATACGCAGTATTTT
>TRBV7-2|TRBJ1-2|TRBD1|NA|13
CASSRQGAAGYTF
TGTGCCAGCAGCAGACAGGGGGCGGCTGGCTACACCTTC